Listed below are T cell receptor beta chains from one sample, sequenced in a study of T cell responses to AZD1222 COVID-19 vaccine. The table came from immunoSEQ multiplex PCR; TCRdb's copy has only in-frame clones and leaves some out. The sample includes 130,000 to 150,000 clones, around 90% of them seen just once. This specimen was peripheral blood, taken on day 0 of AZD1222 vaccination. These receptors all stem from an adult in good health. Each CDR3 is given with its conserved first and last residue. The D gene is left open where the match is weak. Clone size is shown for a subset of rows, as once, few, many or a class of expanded clone.

v_gene	abundance	d_gene	j_gene	CDR3nt	CDR3aa
TRBV4-3	.	.	TRBJ2-7	TGCGCCAGCAGCCAAGGACAGAACTACGAGCAGTACTTC	CASSQGQNYEQYF
TRBV27	once	.	TRBJ2-7	TGTGCCAGCAGTTCCTTTAAACTCCCGGGACGGCCCCTTCTAGGTGGTCTGACGTTCTACGAGCAGTACTTC	CASSSFKLPGRPLLGGLTFYEQYF
TRBV24-1	.	.	TRBJ1-1	TGTGCCACCAGTGATCGGTACGGGCACGCTTTCTTT	CATSDRYGHAFF
TRBV2	.	.	TRBJ2-5	TGTGCCAGCAGTTCTACAGGGAAAGAGACCCAGTACTTC	CASSSTGKETQYF
TRBV28	once	.	TRBJ1-2	TGTGCCAGCACCCCAGCATCAACAGACGGCTACACCTTC	CASTPASTDGYTF
TRBV11-3	once	TRBD2	TRBJ2-1	TGTGCCAGCAGCTTAGGGGTAGCGGGACCGAACAATGAGCAGTTCTTC	CASSLGVAGPNNEQFF
TRBV29-1	.	TRBD2	TRBJ2-1	TGCAGCGTTGTCATTAATGCGGGAGCGGGAGCCGAGCAGTTCTTC	CSVVINAGAGAEQFF
TRBV6-6	.	TRBD1	TRBJ2-2	TGTGCCAGCAGTCCGCAACCGGGACAGGGGAACACCGGGGAGCTGTTTTTT	CASSPQPGQGNTGELFF
TRBV19	.	TRBD1	TRBJ1-2	TGTGCCAGTAGCCGCAGGGGGTCGGGCTATGGCTACACCTTC	CASSRRGSGYGYTF
TRBV5-5	.	.	TRBJ2-7	TGTGCCAGCAGCTCGCAAGGGCGAGTCTACGAGCAGTACTTC	CASSSQGRVYEQYF
TRBV5-4	.	TRBD2	TRBJ2-7	TGTGCCAGCAGCCCCGGGACTAGCGGGAGATACGGCGAGCAGTACTTC	CASSPGTSGRYGEQYF
TRBV4-3	.	TRBD2	TRBJ2-1	TGCGCCAGCAGCCAAGATATTTCGTCTAGCGGGAGTGATGAGCAGTTCTTC	CASSQDISSSGSDEQFF
TRBV28	.	TRBD1	TRBJ2-7	TGTGCCAGCAGGCCATCCGGGACAGGTTCCTACGAGCAGTACTTC	CASRPSGTGSYEQYF
TRBV19	.	TRBD2	TRBJ2-1	TGTGCCAGTAGGCCGGGGGGGCTCTATGAGCAGTTCTTC	CASRPGGLYEQFF
TRBV27	few	TRBD1	TRBJ1-1	TGTGCCAGCAGCCTAAGGGGGCAGAACACTGAAGCTTTCTTT	CASSLRGQNTEAFF
TRBV7-9	few	.	TRBJ1-3	TGTGCCAGCAGCTTAGAAGGGACATCTGGAAACACCATATATTTT	CASSLEGTSGNTIYF
TRBV5-1	few	.	TRBJ1-5	TGCGCCAGCAGCTTGGCCGGGCAAGAGCCCCAGCATTTT	CASSLAGQEPQHF
TRBV5-5	.	.	TRBJ2-7	TGTGCCAGCAGAGTGGACAGTGGGCACGAGCAGTACTTC	CASRVDSGHEQYF
TRBV6-6	.	TRBD1	TRBJ1-3	TGTGCCAGCAGTTACTCTGGCGGGACAGGAAAGGACACCATATATTTT	CASSYSGGTGKDTIYF
TRBV7-9	.	.	TRBJ1-1	TGTGCCAGCATTTCCACAGGGAATCGAGCTTTCTTT	CASISTGNRAFF